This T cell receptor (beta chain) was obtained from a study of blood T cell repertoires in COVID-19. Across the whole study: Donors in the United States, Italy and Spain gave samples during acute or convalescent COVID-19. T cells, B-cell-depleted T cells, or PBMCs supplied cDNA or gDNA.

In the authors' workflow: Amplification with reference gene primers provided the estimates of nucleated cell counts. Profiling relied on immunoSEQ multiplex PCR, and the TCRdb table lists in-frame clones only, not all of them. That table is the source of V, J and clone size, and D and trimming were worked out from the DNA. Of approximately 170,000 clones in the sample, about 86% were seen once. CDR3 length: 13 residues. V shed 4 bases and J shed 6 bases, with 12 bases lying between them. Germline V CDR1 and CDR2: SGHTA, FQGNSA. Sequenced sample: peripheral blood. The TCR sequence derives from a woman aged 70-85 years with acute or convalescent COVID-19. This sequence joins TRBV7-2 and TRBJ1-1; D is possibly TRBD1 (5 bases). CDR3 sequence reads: CASSSRVAAEAFF. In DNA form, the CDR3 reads TGTGCCAGCAGCTCCAGGGTGGCCGCTGAAGCTTTCTTT.